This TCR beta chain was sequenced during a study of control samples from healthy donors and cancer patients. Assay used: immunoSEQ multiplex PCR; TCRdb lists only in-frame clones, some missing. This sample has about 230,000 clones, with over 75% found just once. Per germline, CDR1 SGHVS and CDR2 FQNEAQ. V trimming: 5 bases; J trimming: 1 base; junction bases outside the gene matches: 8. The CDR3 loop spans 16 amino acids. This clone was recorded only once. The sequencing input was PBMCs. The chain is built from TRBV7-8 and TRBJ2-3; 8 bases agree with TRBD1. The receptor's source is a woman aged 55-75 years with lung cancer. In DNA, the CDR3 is TGTGCCAGCAGCCCCTCCGGACAGGGAGGCACAGATACGCAGTATTTT. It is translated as CASSPSGQGGTDTQYF.